This T cell receptor (beta chain) appears in the sequencing data of a study of blood T cell repertoires in COVID-19. This CDR3 is 18 amino acids long. V trimming: 3 bases; J trimming: 0 bases; junction bases outside the gene matches: 11. The germline CDR1 and CDR2 sequences are MGHRA and YSYEKL. Clones were sequenced by immunoSEQ multiplex PCR, and TCRdb holds only the in-frame ones, with some missing. Of around 200,000 clones in the sample, around 87% were seen once. The TCR comes from a woman aged 18-30 years who had recovered from COVID-19. Source material: peripheral blood. This rearrangement joins TRBV4-1 to TRBJ1-5, with TRBD1 matching 7 bases. CDR3 nucleotides: TGCGCCAGCAGCCAGCCCAGGGACAGTCCTCTTAGCAATCAGCCCCAGCATTTT. Protein: CASSQPRDSPLSNQPQHF.